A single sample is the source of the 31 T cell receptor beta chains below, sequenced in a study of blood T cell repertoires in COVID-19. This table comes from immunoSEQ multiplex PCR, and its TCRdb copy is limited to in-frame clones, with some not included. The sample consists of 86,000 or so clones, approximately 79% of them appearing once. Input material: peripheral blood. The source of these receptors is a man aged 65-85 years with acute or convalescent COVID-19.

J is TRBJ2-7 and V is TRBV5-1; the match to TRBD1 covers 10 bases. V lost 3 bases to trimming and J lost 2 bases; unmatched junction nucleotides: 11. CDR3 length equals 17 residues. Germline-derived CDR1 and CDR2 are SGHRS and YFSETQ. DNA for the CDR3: TGCGCCAGCAGCTCCCAACCCGGGACAGGGGCCCCCTACGAGCAGTACTTC. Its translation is CASSSQPGTGAPYEQYF.

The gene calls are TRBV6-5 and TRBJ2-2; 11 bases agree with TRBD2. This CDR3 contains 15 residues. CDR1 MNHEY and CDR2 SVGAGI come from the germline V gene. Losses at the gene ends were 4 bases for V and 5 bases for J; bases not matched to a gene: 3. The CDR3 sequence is CASSLAGGRTGELFF. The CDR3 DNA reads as TGTGCCAGCAGTTTAGCGGGGGGGCGAACCGGGGAGCTGTTTTTT.

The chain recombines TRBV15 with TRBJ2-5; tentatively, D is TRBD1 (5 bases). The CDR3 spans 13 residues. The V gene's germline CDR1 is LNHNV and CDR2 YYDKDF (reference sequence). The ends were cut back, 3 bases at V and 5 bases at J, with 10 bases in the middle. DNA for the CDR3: TGTGCCACCAGCAGCAGGGTCGCCGAGACCCAGTACTTC. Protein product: CATSSRVAETQYF.

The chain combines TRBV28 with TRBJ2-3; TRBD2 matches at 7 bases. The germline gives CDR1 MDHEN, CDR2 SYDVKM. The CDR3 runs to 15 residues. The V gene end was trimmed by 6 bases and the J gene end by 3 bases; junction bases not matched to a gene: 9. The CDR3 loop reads CASSPLGRGTDTQYF. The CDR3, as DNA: TGTGCCAGCAGCCCGCTTGGGCGGGGGACAGATACGCAGTATTTT. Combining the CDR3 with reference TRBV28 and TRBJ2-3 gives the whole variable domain DVKVTQSSRYLVKRTGEKVFLECVQDMDHENMFWYRQDPGLGLRLIYFSYDVKMKEKGDIPEGYSVSREKKERFSLILESASTNQTSMYLCASSPLGRGTDTQYFGPGTRLTVL.

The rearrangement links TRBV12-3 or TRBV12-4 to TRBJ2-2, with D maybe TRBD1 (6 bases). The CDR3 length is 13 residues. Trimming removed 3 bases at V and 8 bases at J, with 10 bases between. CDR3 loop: CASSFGTPGELFF. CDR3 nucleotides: TGTGCCAGCAGTTTCGGGACACCGGGGGAGCTGTTTTTT.

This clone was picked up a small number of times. CDR3 loop: CASSPGTGRYEQYV. The CDR3 DNA sequence: TGTGCCAGCAGCCCCGGGACAGGGAGGTACGAGCAGTACGTC. The chain links TRBV6-5 to TRBJ2-7, with 9 bases that match TRBD1. V shed 6 bases and J 4 bases; nucleotides not matched to a gene: 7. The germline gives CDR1 MNHEY, CDR2 SVGAGI. The CDR3 is made up of 14 amino acids.

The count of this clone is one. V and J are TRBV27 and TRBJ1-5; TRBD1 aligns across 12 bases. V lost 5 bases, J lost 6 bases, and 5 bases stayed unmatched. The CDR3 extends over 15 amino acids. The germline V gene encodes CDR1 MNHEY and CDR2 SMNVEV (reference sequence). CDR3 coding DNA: TGTGCCAGCAGTACCGGGACAGGGGGCGTTCAGCCCCAGCATTTT. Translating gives CASSTGTGGVQPQHF.

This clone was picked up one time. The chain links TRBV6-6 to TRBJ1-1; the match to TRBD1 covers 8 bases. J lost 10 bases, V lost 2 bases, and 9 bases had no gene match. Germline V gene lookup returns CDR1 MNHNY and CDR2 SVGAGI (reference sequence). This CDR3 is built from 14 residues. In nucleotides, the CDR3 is TGTGCCAGCAGTTACGAAGGACAGGGAGAATCAGCTTTCTTT. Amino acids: CASSYEGQGESAFF.

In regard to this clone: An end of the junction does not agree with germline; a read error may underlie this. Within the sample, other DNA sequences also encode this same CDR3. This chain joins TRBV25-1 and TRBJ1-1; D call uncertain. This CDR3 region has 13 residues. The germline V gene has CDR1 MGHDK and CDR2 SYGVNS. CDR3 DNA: TGCGCCAGCAGTGATACAGATAACACTGAAGCTTTCTTT. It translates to CASSDTDNTEAFF.

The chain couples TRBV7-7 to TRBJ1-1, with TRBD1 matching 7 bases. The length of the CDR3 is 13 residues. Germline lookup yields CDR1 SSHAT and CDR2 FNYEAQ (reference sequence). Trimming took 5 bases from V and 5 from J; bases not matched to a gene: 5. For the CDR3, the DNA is TGTGCCAGCAGCCGAGGACAGGATACTGAAGCTTTCTTT. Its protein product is CASSRGQDTEAFF.

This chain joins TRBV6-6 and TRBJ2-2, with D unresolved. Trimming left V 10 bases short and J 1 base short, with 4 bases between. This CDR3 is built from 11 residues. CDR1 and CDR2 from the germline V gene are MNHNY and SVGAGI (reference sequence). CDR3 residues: CATENTGELFF. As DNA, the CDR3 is TGTGCCACAGAGAACACCGGGGAGCTGTTTTTT.

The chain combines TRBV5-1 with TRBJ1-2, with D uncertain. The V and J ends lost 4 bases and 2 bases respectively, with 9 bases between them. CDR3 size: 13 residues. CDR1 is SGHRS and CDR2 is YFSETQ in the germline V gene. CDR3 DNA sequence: TGCGCCAGCAGCGAGGCGGGGAACTATGGCTACACCTTC. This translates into CASSEAGNYGYTF.

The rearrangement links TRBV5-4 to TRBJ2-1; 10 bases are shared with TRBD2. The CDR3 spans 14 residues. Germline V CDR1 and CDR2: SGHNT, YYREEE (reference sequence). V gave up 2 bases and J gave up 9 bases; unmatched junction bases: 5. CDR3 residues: CASSFSGGSGEQFF. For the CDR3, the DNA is TGTGCCAGCAGCTTTAGCGGGGGGTCAGGTGAGCAGTTCTTC. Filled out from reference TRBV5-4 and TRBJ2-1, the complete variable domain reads ETGVTQSPTHLIKTRGQQVTLRCSSQSGHNTVSWYQQALGQGPQFIFQYYREEENGRGNFPPRFSGLQFPNYSSELNVNALELDDSALYLCASSFSGGSGEQFFGPGTRLTVL.

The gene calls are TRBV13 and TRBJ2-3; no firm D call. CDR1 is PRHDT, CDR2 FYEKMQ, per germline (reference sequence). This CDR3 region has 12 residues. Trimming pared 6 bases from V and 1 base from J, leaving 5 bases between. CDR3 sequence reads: CASRRGTDTQYF. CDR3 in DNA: TGTGCCAGCAGACGGGGCACAGATACGCAGTATTTT. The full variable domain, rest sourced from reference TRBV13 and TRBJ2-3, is AAGVIQSPRHLIKEKRETATLKCYPIPRHDTVYWYQQGPGQDPQFLISFYEKMQSDKGSIPDRFSAQQFSDYHSELNMSSLELGDSALYFCASRRGTDTQYFGPGTRLTVL.

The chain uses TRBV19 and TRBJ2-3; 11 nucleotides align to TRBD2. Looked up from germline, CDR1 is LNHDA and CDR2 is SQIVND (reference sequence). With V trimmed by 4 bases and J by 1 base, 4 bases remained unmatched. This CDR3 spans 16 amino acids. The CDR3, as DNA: TGTGCCAGTAGTAGACTAGCGGGGAGGGGCACAGATACGCAGTATTTT. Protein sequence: CASSRLAGRGTDTQYF.

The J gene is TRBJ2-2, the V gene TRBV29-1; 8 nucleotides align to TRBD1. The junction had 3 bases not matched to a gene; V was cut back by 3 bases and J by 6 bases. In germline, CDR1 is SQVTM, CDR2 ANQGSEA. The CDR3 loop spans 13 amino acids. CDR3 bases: TGCAGCGTTGACAGGGGGCATTCCGGGGAGCTGTTTTTT. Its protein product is CSVDRGHSGELFF.

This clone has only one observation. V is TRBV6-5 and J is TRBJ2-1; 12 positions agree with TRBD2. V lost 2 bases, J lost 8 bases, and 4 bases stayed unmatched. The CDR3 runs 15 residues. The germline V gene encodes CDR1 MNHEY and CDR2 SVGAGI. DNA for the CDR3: TGTGCCAGCAGTTACACTAGCGGGGGGAACGATGAGCAGTTCTTC. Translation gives CASSYTSGGNDEQFF.

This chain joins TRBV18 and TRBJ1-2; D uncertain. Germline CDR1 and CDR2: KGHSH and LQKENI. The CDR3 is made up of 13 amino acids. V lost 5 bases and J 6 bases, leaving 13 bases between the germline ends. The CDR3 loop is CASSNTREDGYTF. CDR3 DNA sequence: TGTGCCAGCTCAAATACGCGTGAGGATGGCTACACCTTC. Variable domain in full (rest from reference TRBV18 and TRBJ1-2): NAGVMQNPRHLVRRRGQEARLRCSPMKGHSHVYWYRQLPEEGLKFMVYLQKENIIDESGMPKERFSAEFPKEGPSILRIQQVVRGDSAAYFCASSNTREDGYTFGSGTRLTVV.

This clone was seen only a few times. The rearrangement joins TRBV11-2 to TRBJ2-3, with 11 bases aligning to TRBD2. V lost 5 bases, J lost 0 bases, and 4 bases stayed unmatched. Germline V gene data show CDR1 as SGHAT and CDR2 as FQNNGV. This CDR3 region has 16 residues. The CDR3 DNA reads TGTGCCAGCAGCACCGGACTAGCGGGTAGCACAGATACGCAGTATTTT. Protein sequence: CASSTGLAGSTDTQYF.

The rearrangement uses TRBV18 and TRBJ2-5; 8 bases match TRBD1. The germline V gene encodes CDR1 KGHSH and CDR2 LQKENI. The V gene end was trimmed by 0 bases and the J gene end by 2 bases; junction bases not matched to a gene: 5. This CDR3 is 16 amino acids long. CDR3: CASSPPLTGGQETQYF. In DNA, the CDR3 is TGTGCCAGCTCACCACCGTTAACAGGGGGACAAGAGACCCAGTACTTC. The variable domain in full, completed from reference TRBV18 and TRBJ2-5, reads NAGVMQNPRHLVRRRGQEARLRCSPMKGHSHVYWYRQLPEEGLKFMVYLQKENIIDESGMPKERFSAEFPKEGPSILRIQQVVRGDSAAYFCASSPPLTGGQETQYFGPGTRLLVL.

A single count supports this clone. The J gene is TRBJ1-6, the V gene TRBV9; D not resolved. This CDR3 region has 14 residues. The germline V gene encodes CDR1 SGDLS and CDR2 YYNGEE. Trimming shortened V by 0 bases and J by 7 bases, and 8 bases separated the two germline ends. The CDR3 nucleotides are TGTGCCAGCAGCGTAGATGGAGACAATTCACCCCTCCACTTT. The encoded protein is CASSVDGDNSPLHF.

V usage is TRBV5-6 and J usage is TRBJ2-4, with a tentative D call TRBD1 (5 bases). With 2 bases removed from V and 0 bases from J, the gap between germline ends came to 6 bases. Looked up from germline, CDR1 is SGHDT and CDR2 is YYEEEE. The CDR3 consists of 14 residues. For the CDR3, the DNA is TGTGCCAGCAGCTTTCAGGGAGCCAAAAACATTCAGTACTTC. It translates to CASSFQGAKNIQYF.

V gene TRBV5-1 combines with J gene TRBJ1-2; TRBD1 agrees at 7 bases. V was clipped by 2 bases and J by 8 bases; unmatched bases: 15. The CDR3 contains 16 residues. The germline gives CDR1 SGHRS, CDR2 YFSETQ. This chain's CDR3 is CASSFQRDRALGGYTF. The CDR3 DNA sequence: TGCGCCAGCAGCTTTCAAAGGGACAGAGCCCTGGGAGGCTACACCTTC. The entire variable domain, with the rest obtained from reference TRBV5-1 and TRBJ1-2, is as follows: KAGVTQTPRYLIKTRGQQVTLSCSPISGHRSVSWYQQTPGQGLQFLFEYFSETQRNKGNFPGRFSGRQFSNSRSEMNVSTLELGDSALYLCASSFQRDRALGGYTFGSGTRLTVV.

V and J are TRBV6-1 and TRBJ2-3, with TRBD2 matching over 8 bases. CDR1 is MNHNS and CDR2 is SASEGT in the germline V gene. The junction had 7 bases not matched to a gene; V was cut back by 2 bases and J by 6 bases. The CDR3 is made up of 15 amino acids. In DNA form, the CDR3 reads TGTGCCAGCAGTGAAAGTGGGACTAGTCTGGATACGCAGTATTTT. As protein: CASSESGTSLDTQYF.

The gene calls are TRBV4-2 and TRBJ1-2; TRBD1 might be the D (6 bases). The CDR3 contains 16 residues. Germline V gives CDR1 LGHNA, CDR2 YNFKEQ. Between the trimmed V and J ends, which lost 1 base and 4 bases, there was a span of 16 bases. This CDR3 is CASSQGPRGRGYGYTF. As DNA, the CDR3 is TGTGCCAGCAGCCAAGGACCCAGGGGCAGAGGCTATGGCTACACCTTC.

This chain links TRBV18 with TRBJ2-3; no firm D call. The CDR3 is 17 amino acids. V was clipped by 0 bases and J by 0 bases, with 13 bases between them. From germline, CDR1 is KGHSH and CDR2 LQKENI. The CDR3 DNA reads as TGTGCCAGCTCACCACCGGTAACACGAGGCAGCACAGATACGCAGTATTTT. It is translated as CASSPPVTRGSTDTQYF.

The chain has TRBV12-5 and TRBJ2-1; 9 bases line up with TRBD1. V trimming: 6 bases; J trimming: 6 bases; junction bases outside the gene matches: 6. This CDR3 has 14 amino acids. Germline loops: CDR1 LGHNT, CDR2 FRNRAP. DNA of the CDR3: TGTGCTAGTGGCTGGACAGGGGCGGGCAATGAGCAGTTCTTC. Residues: CASGWTGAGNEQFF.

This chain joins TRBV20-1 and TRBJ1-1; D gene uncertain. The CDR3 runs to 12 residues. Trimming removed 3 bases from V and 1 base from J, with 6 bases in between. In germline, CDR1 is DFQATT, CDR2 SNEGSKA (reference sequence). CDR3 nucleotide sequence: TGCAGTGCTAGTACATCGAACACTGAAGCTTTCTTT. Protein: CSASTSNTEAFF.

The CDR3 bases are TGTGCCAGCAGCTTTGACAGGAACACCGGGGAGCTGTTTTTT. This encodes CASSFDRNTGELFF. The chain couples TRBV6-4 to TRBJ2-2; the D gene is possibly TRBD1 (5 bases). The germline V gene encodes CDR1 MRHNA and CDR2 SNTAGT. Trimming took 6 bases from V and 1 from J, leaving 9 bases between them. The CDR3 runs to 14 residues.

CDR3 sequence (DNA): TGTGCCAGCTCACCAAGAACAGAATCGAGTATGGGCTACACCTTC. Encoded protein: CASSPRTESSMGYTF. The chain links TRBV18 to TRBJ1-2; unclear D gene. From germline, CDR1 is KGHSH and CDR2 LQKENI. The V gene lost 2 bases and the J gene lost 8 bases, with 18 bases spanning the gap. CDR3 size: 15 residues.

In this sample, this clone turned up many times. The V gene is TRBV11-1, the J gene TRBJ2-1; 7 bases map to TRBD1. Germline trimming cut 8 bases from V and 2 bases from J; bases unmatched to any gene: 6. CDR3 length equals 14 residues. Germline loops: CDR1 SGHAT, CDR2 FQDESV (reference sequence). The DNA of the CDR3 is TGTGCCAGCGGACGACAGGGAGCCTACAATGAGCAGTTCTTC. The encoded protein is CASGRQGAYNEQFF. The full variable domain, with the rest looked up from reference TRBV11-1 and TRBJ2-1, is EAEVAQSPRYKITEKSQAVAFWCDPISGHATLYWYRQILGQGPELLVQFQDESVVDDSQLPKDRFSAERLKGVDSTLKIQPAELGDSAMYLCASGRQGAYNEQFFGPGTRLTVL.